The entry that follows covers one T cell receptor (beta chain) sequence. What this receptor recognizes is not known. No base quality information exists; no much larger clone differs at one position. The time point label, read with the paper, signifies: baseline before first vaccination. The vaccinee samples were drawn from two UK trials, COV001 and COV002, one of which was a single-blind randomized controlled phase 2/3 trial testing AZD1222 (ChAdOx1 nCoV-19) in healthy adults. Trial participant PBMC samples were collected at day 0 and day 28 after the second dose for TCRbeta chain sequencing. The CDR3 regions of human TCRbeta chains were subjected to immunosequencing. Per the original workflow: TCRs in the repertoires were matched against a reference library of SARS-CoV-2-specific TCRs that had been generated with the MIRA antigen-specificity platform. Breadth was defined as the fraction of unique TCRs that were SARS-CoV-2-associated, and depth was defined as the fraction of total T cells that were SARS-CoV-2-associated. Each spike-specific TCR was assigned to its reactive spike region and to a CD4 or CD8 class using the MIRA data. Log10-transformed breadth and depth values were compared by one-way ANOVA with Sidak's multiple comparisons tests. TCRdb limited this immuneACCESS table to in-frame rearrangements with V and J called. A share of clones is missing; checked studies link under half to unresolved V genes, and the rest is unexplained. D and trimming were read from the DNA, whereas the V and J calls and clone size are those reported in that table. This sample has 90,000 to 110,000 clones in its table, and 82% of those were observed once. The ten largest clones represent approximately 5% of the sample.

From the germline V gene, CDR1 is SNHLY and CDR2 is FYNNEI. Deletion took 1 base off V and 1 base off J, with a span of 1 base between the germline ends. The cysteine opens and the phenylalanine closes a CDR3 of 13 amino acids. Of all the DNA, just the CDR3 is kept, 39 bases in frame from base 1. The sample is drawn from a study of T cell responses to AZD1222 COVID-19 vaccine (dated by TCRdb to 2020 to 2022). About the study as a whole: AZD1222 recipients given second doses at about 4 weeks or at about 12 weeks were pooled, since spike-specific TCR depth and breadth were not found to differ between the two schedules. TCR sequencing was performed for over 230 trial participants, of whom 200 to 210 were given two doses of AZD1222 and around 25 were given two doses of MenACWY control vaccine. Trial participants were enrolled by age into 18-55, 56-69 and 70-plus year subgroups, with 148, 28 and 57 TCR-sequenced participants respectively. General study outcomes and caveats: The whole spike protein was spanned by vaccine-associated CD4 TCRs, and dominant responses were seen in regions 160-218 and 743-854. Epitopes outside the regions mutated in the B.1.351 and B.1.1.7 variants were reportedly recognized by nearly half of the unique spike-specific TCRs. In the small 56-69-year group, the increase in depth fell short of significance, most likely because of low power. Participants were mostly white British and included more females than males, and it was suggested by the authors that clonal diversity may have been underestimated. Conclusions about previously exposed vaccinees are limited because only six or seven AZD1222 recipients were SARS-CoV-2 seropositive at baseline. No day 14 peak-response samples were available, so repertoires were characterized only after the peak T cell response. Spike-specific TCR breadth and depth rose significantly after two AZD1222 doses compared with day 0 and with MenACWY recipients.

This TCR came from an adult in good health. Sample: peripheral blood, taken on day 0 of AZD1222 vaccination. The sequence is built from TRBV2 and TRBJ2-2; a confident D gene designation cannot be given. This receptor has the CDR3 CASSEGNTGELFF. The DNA sequence is given as TGTGCCAGCAGTGAAGGGAACACCGGGGAGCTGTTTTTT.